Presented here are 30 T cell receptor beta chains from one specimen sequenced in a study of blood T cell repertoires in COVID-19. The repertoire was sequenced with immunoSEQ multiplex PCR; TCRdb's copy has only in-frame clones and lacks some. The sample yields roughly 100,000 clones, 75% to 90% seen once. The material sequenced was peripheral blood. The source is a man of 80 years or more with acute or convalescent COVID-19.

The genes are TRBV28 and TRBJ2-7; no clear D gene. CDR3 length equals 11 residues. Trimming removed 2 bases from V and 11 bases from J, with 10 bases in between. The V gene's germline CDR1 is MDHEN and CDR2 SYDVKM. The CDR3 nucleotides read TGTGCCAGCAGTTTAAACCAGATTGAGTACTTC. This translates into CASSLNQIEYF.

The chain couples TRBV5-1 to TRBJ2-6; TRBD1 might be the D (6 bases). This CDR3 spans 15 amino acids. Per germline, CDR1 SGHRS and CDR2 YFSETQ. Trimming removed 5 bases at V and 0 bases at J, with 9 bases between. This chain's CDR3 is CASSEQGSGANVLTF. The CDR3 region has the DNA TGCGCCAGCAGTGAACAGGGCTCTGGGGCCAACGTCCTGACTTTC.

J is TRBJ2-3 and V is TRBV6-2 or TRBV6-3; D gene ambiguous. Trimming left V 2 bases short and J 2 bases short, with 8 bases between. The CDR3 is 14 amino acids. The V gene's germline CDR1 is MNHEY and CDR2 SVGEGT. CDR3 loop: CASSYRQSTDTQYF. CDR3 nucleotides: TGTGCCAGCAGTTACCGCCAGTCCACAGATACGCAGTATTTT.

Here the CDR3 reads CSVEEQQETQYF. CDR3 in DNA: TGCAGCGTTGAAGAGCAGCAAGAGACCCAGTACTTC. The chain has TRBV29-1 and TRBJ2-5; D not certain. Germline CDR1 SQVTM, CDR2 ANQGSEA. The CDR3 has 12 residues. Trimming took 0 bases from V and 2 from J, leaving 4 bases between them.

V and J are TRBV6-5 and TRBJ1-2; 8 bases map to TRBD1. The CDR3 runs to 14 residues. The ends lost 5 bases at V and 6 bases at J; junction bases unmatched: 8. Germline V gene lookup returns CDR1 MNHEY and CDR2 SVGAGI. The DNA for the CDR3 is TGTGCCAGCAGTAATCCGGCAGGGGGCAATGGCTACACCTTC. This sequence encodes CASSNPAGGNGYTF.

This clone was observed a single time. This specimen includes other DNA sequences encoding the same CDR3. The chain recombines TRBV28 with TRBJ1-5, with D tentatively TRBD1 (5 bases). The germline V and J ends were trimmed by 6 bases and 0 bases, with 9 bases remaining between them. The CDR3 runs 14 residues. Looked up from germline, CDR1 is MDHEN and CDR2 is SYDVKM. CDR3 DNA sequence: TGTGCCAGCAGCCGGGGGGGTAGCAATCAGCCCCAGCATTTT. Amino acids: CASSRGGSNQPQHF.

The gene calls are TRBV6-5 and TRBJ1-5, with D perhaps matching TRBD1 (6 bases). This CDR3 comprises 15 residues. Trimming removed 5 bases from V and 2 bases from J, with 13 bases in between. Germline CDR1 and CDR2: MNHEY and SVGAGI. CDR3: CASSPTRQGNQPQHF. CDR3 DNA sequence: TGTGCCAGCAGTCCGACCAGACAGGGCAATCAGCCCCAGCATTTT.

The chain uses TRBV29-1 and TRBJ1-2, with D maybe TRBD1 (6 bases). Germline-derived CDR1 and CDR2 are SQVTM and ANQGSEA. Trimming removed 0 bases from V and 7 bases from J, with 12 bases in between. This CDR3 comprises 13 residues. The chain's CDR3 is CSVEEGAFGGYTF. CDR3 DNA: TGCAGCGTTGAAGAGGGGGCATTCGGTGGCTACACCTTC.

This chain joins TRBV7-6 and TRBJ2-7; TRBD1 matches at 8 bases. The CDR3 covers 15 residues. The V and J ends lost 4 bases and 0 bases, in that order; junction bases with no gene match: 5. Per the germline V gene, CDR1 is SGHVS and CDR2 is FNYEAQ. The CDR3 reads CASSSGGQGSYEQYF. The CDR3 DNA sequence: TGTGCCAGCAGCTCAGGAGGACAGGGCTCCTACGAGCAGTACTTC. Together with reference TRBV7-6 and TRBJ2-7, the CDR3 gives the full variable domain: GAGVSQSPRYKVTKRGQDVALRCDPISGHVSLYWYRQALGQGPEFLTYFNYEAQQDKSGLPNDRFSAERPEGSISTLTIQRTEQRDSAMYRCASSSGGQGSYEQYFGPGTRLTVT.

This chain connects TRBV2 to TRBJ2-1; D gene uncertain. CDR1 and CDR2 (germline): SNHLY, FYNNEI. The V end was cut by 6 bases, the J end by 10 bases, with 13 bases between. There are 12 residues in the CDR3. This CDR3 reads CASSEVVGEQFF. CDR3 DNA: TGTGCCAGCAGCGAGGTCGTCGGGGAGCAGTTCTTC.

This clone was observed a few times. The chain combines TRBV7-2 with TRBJ2-7, with 9 bases lining up with TRBD2. CDR1 is SGHTA, CDR2 FQGNSA, per germline. Germline trimming cut 2 bases from V and 7 bases from J; bases unmatched to any gene: 9. CDR3 length: 15 residues. CDR3 residues: CASSLFPSGNKEQYF. Here the CDR3 DNA reads TGTGCCAGCAGCTTATTTCCTAGCGGGAATAAGGAGCAGTACTTC.

The chain recombines TRBV19 with TRBJ2-2; D possibly corresponds to TRBD1 (6 bases). The CDR3 sequence is 15 residues long. In germline, CDR1 is LNHDA, CDR2 SQIVND (reference sequence). V was clipped by 4 bases and J by 0 bases, with 9 bases between them. CDR3 sequence reads: CASSTTGSNTGELFF. The CDR3, as DNA: TGTGCCAGTAGTACGACAGGTTCGAACACCGGGGAGCTGTTTTTT.

This CDR3 reads CASNNFRRRSGNTIYF. CDR3 coding DNA: TGTGCCAGCAATAATTTCCGGCGGCGCTCTGGAAACACCATATATTTT. The chain recombines TRBV7-3 with TRBJ1-3; D gene uncertain. Germline assignment: CDR1 SGHTA and CDR2 FQGTGA. Trimming cost V 7 bases and J 0 bases, with 16 bases left between them. This CDR3 comprises 16 residues.

V is TRBV19 and J is TRBJ1-5, with a possible D match to TRBD1 (6 bases). V lost 6 bases to trimming and J lost 2 bases, with 11 bases between them. The CDR3 is 14 amino acids. Germline lookup yields CDR1 LNHDA and CDR2 SQIVND (reference sequence). The DNA of the CDR3 is TGTGCCAGTAGGAATAACAGGGGCAATCAGCCCCAGCATTTT. Protein product: CASRNNRGNQPQHF. Full variable domain (remainder filled in from reference TRBV19 and TRBJ1-5): DGGITQSPKYLFRKEGQNVTLSCEQNLNHDAMYWYRQDPGQGLRLIYYSQIVNDFQKGDIAEGYSVSREKKESFPLTVTSAQKNPTAFYLCASRNNRGNQPQHFGDGTRLSIL.

The chain carries TRBV5-1 and TRBJ2-1, with D perhaps TRBD1 (6 bases). The germline V gene encodes CDR1 SGHRS and CDR2 YFSETQ. This CDR3 has 16 amino acids. With 1 base removed from V and 8 bases from J, the gap between germline ends came to 19 bases. CDR3 bases: TGCGCCAGCAGCTTGACCGGGACACCAGGCTTCGATGAGCAGTTCTTC. It is translated as CASSLTGTPGFDEQFF. The whole variable domain, remainder taken from reference TRBV5-1 and TRBJ2-1, is KAGVTQTPRYLIKTRGQQVTLSCSPISGHRSVSWYQQTPGQGLQFLFEYFSETQRNKGNFPGRFSGRQFSNSRSEMNVSTLELGDSALYLCASSLTGTPGFDEQFFGPGTRLTVL.

This chain uses TRBV7-2 with TRBJ1-2; no clear D gene. Trimming removed 1 base at V and 4 bases at J, with 10 bases between. Per germline, CDR1 SGHTA and CDR2 FQGNSA. The CDR3 has 14 residues. The CDR3 sequence: CASSLDFVSYGYTF. The CDR3 DNA reads as TGTGCCAGCAGCTTAGATTTCGTCAGCTATGGCTACACCTTC.

The rearrangement uses TRBV5-1 and TRBJ2-2; perhaps TRBD2 as D (5 bases). The germline gives CDR1 SGHRS, CDR2 YFSETQ. This CDR3 region has 15 residues. The ends were cut back, 0 bases at V and 1 base at J, with 7 bases in the middle. For the CDR3, the DNA is TGCGCCAGCAGCTTGGATCGGGGGAACACCGGGGAGCTGTTTTTT. Its translation is CASSLDRGNTGELFF. Combining the CDR3 with reference TRBV5-1 and TRBJ2-2 gives the whole variable domain KAGVTQTPRYLIKTRGQQVTLSCSPISGHRSVSWYQQTPGQGLQFLFEYFSETQRNKGNFPGRFSGRQFSNSRSEMNVSTLELGDSALYLCASSLDRGNTGELFFGEGSRLTVL.

The J gene is TRBJ2-4, the V gene TRBV27; tentative D call: TRBD2 (6 bases). The V gene's germline CDR1 is MNHEY and CDR2 SMNVEV (reference sequence). This CDR3 spans 11 amino acids. V was shortened by 3 bases and J by 16 bases, with 13 bases between the two germline ends. CDR3: CASSLGGRAYF. CDR3 bases: TGTGCCAGCAGTTTGGGAGGACGGGCATACTTC.

This clone was seen once. V and J are TRBV9 and TRBJ2-2, with D maybe TRBD1 (5 bases). The germline CDR1 and CDR2 sequences are SGDLS and YYNGEE. The CDR3 covers 15 residues. The V end was cut by 1 base, the J end by 2 bases, with 9 bases between. This CDR3 reads CASSVPRENTGELFF. CDR3 DNA sequence: TGTGCCAGCAGCGTACCCAGGGAAAACACCGGGGAGCTGTTTTTT.

This clone was seen just once. The chain employs TRBV27 and TRBJ2-7; 8 positions agree with TRBD1. CDR3 length: 18 residues. From germline, CDR1 is MNHEY and CDR2 SMNVEV (reference sequence). V shed 3 bases, J shed 2 bases, and the junction held 15 bases outside the gene matches. The CDR3 sequence: CASSFAGGWGGTTYEQYF. The CDR3 nucleotides read TGTGCCAGCAGTTTCGCAGGGGGCTGGGGCGGGACGACCTACGAGCAGTACTTC.

V and J are TRBV6-5 and TRBJ1-1, with TRBD1 identical over 7 bases. Losses at the gene ends were 7 bases for V and 2 bases for J; bases not matched to a gene: 10. CDR1 and CDR2 from the germline V gene are MNHEY and SVGAGI. This CDR3 comprises 15 residues. In DNA form, the CDR3 reads TGTGCCAGCAAAAGGACAGGAAGGATAAACACTGAAGCTTTCTTT. This codes for CASKRTGRINTEAFF.

This chain connects TRBV5-1 to TRBJ2-7, with 7 bases matching TRBD2. V lost 0 bases and J lost 0; bases outside the gene matches: 6. Germline CDR1 SGHRS, CDR2 YFSETQ. CDR3 length: 16 residues. The CDR3, as DNA: TGCGCCAGCAGCTTGGGGGGTAGCGGGTTCTCCTACGAGCAGTACTTC. Protein sequence: CASSLGGSGFSYEQYF.

J is TRBJ2-3 and V is TRBV7-3; 10 bases line up with TRBD2. CDR1 and CDR2 from the germline V gene are SGHTA and FQGTGA. Unmatched junction bases numbered 18, after V lost 4 bases and J lost 14 bases. CDR3 length equals 16 residues. As DNA, the CDR3 is TGTGCCAGCAGCTCACAGGGACCAATAGCGGGAGGCAAAAGGTATTTT. This sequence encodes CASSSQGPIAGGKRYF.

The chain has TRBV29-1 and TRBJ2-2; 7 bases map to TRBD2. Germline V gives CDR1 SQVTM, CDR2 ANQGSEA. V gave up 5 bases and J gave up 6 bases; unmatched junction bases: 9. This CDR3 is built from 14 residues. The CDR3 DNA follows: TGCAGCGTTCGGGTTAGCGGGTCGCCCGGGGAGCTGTTTTTT. Protein: CSVRVSGSPGELFF.

This clone was counted a single time. The same CDR3 can be traced to other DNA sequences in this sample. This chain links TRBV7-3 with TRBJ2-1; 12 nucleotides line up with TRBD2. The ends lost 5 bases at V and 5 bases at J; junction bases unmatched: 1. This CDR3 spans 14 amino acids. Germline CDR1 is SGHTA and CDR2 is FQGTGA. The CDR3 loop reads CASSRTSGNNEQFF. CDR3 nucleotide sequence: TGTGCCAGCAGCCGGACTAGCGGGAACAATGAGCAGTTCTTC.

The chain employs TRBV6-5 and TRBJ2-3; 9 nucleotides agree with TRBD1. Germline CDR1 reads MNHEY; CDR2 reads SVGAGI. This CDR3 is 14 amino acids long. V lost 6 bases, J lost 7 bases, and 8 bases stayed unmatched. The DNA of the CDR3 is TGTGCCAGCAGGCCGGGACAGGGAGGGTATACGCAGTATTTT. This codes for CASRPGQGGYTQYF.

The V call is TRBV9, the J call TRBJ1-5; possible D gene TRBD1, 5 bases. Germline V gives CDR1 SGDLS, CDR2 YYNGEE. The germline V and J ends were trimmed by 0 bases and 5 bases, with 12 bases remaining between them. The CDR3 runs to 15 residues. The CDR3 reads CASSVGDSEHQPQHF. CDR3 in DNA: TGTGCCAGCAGCGTAGGAGACAGCGAACATCAGCCCCAGCATTTT.

The CDR3 sequence: CASSPQANTEAFF. For the CDR3, the DNA is TGTGCCAGCAGCCCCCAGGCGAACACTGAAGCTTTCTTT. The genes are TRBV7-9 and TRBJ1-1; D unclear. This CDR3 spans 13 amino acids. Trimming removed 5 bases from V and 1 base from J, with 8 bases in between. Germline CDR1 reads SEHNR; CDR2 reads FQNEAQ (reference sequence).

This rearrangement joins TRBV19 to TRBJ1-3; maybe TRBD1 (6 bases). With 9 bases removed from V and 2 bases from J, the gap between germline ends came to 14 bases. Germline lookup yields CDR1 LNHDA and CDR2 SQIVND (reference sequence). CDR3 length equals 14 residues. In DNA form, the CDR3 reads TGTGCCAGCCGTACACAGGGAGCTGGAAACACCATATATTTT. Residues: CASRTQGAGNTIYF.

The chain links TRBV4-3 to TRBJ2-5; TRBD1 agrees at 9 bases. The J segment lost 5 bases and the V segment lost 0 bases, leaving 19 bases of the junction unmatched. Looked up from germline, CDR1 is LGHNA and CDR2 is YSLEER. This CDR3 has 20 residues. The CDR3 bases are TGCGCCAGCAGCCAAGATCTCATCTCCGCCCTACAGGGGGCGTTTGAGACCCAGTACTTC. This encodes CASSQDLISALQGAFETQYF.